The entry below describes one T cell receptor beta chain. V shed 5 bases and J 2 bases; nucleotides not matched to a gene: 5. The length of the CDR3 is 14 residues. CDR1 SNHLY and CDR2 FYNNEI come from the germline V gene. The data belong to a study of blood T cell repertoires in COVID-19. The table came from immunoSEQ multiplex PCR; TCRdb's copy has only in-frame clones and leaves some out. The sample shows about 480,000 clones, about 91% of them seen only once. The sample taken for sequencing was peripheral blood. The TCR sequence derives from a man younger than 35 with COVID-19, enrolled during active disease. V usage is TRBV2 and J usage is TRBJ2-7; 8 nucleotides align to TRBD2. CDR3 nucleotides: TGTGCCAGCAGTACTAGCGGAGGAACCTACGAGCAGTACTTC. This translates into CASSTSGGTYEQYF.